This T cell receptor (beta chain) was recovered during a study of lung T cells in sarcoidosis with Löfgren's syndrome. Study information: Repertoire analyses centered on Löfgren's syndrome patients.

This clonotype was seen repeatedly, ten times or more. Each CDR3 protein is one row after TCRdb ran MiXCR on the reads. The sample contains around 60,000 distinct CDR3 sequences, 21% of which appear only once. The V end was cut by 3 bases, the J end by 0 bases, with 8 bases between. The CDR3 length is 14 residues. The TCR was taken from a human donor with sarcoidosis (Löfgren's syndrome or another form), or a control subject (not recorded which). Sequenced sample: CD4+ T cells from PBMCs. The V gene is TRBV12-3 or TRBV12-4, the J gene TRBJ1-1; D gene ambiguous. The CDR3 sequence: CASSFDGMNTEAFF. CDR3 nucleotide sequence: TGTGCCAGCAGTTTCGACGGCATGAACACTGAAGCTTTCTTT.